This T cell receptor (beta chain) appears in the sequencing data of a study of regulatory T cells in long-lasting Graves disease. Study-wide results and limits: Sampling was limited to peripheral blood rather than thyroid tissue. With approximately 3,000 shared public clonotypes, persistent patients exceeded new patients, who shared more than 750.

Time point described: newly diagnosed GD, antithyroid drugs for less than 3 months. After RNA was extracted from PBMCs, the TCR library was made from it. The CDR3 has 14 amino acids. Trimming removed 8 bases from V and 7 bases from J, with 21 bases in between. Building the TCR beta libraries relied on iRepertoire HTBI primers, and CDR3 regions underwent Arm-PCR. TCRdb redid the calling of the multiplex PCR reads with MiXCR, one entry per CDR3 protein. The table lists about 440,000 distinct CDR3 sequences, more than 13% of them singletons. As concerns this clonotype: What it recognizes is unknown. A read error may explain this, as a much larger clone is one base away.

The same sample was also studied in work on T cells in Graves' hyperthyroidism and ophthalmopathy. As that report states: By a 13 V-J model, ophthalmopathy was set apart from stable hyperthyroidism.

This sequence was found in a woman aged 30 to 39 with Graves disease. V usage is TRBV12-3 or TRBV12-4 and J usage is TRBJ2-7, with D possibly matching TRBD1 (5 bases). Here the sequenced sample was peripheral blood mononuclear cells (PBMCs), taken at new diagnosis, from a patient treated with antithyroid drugs. CDR3 amino acids: CASFTGNSYNEQYF. The DNA for the CDR3 is TGTGCCAGCTTTACAGGTAACTCCTACAATGAGCAGTACTTC.